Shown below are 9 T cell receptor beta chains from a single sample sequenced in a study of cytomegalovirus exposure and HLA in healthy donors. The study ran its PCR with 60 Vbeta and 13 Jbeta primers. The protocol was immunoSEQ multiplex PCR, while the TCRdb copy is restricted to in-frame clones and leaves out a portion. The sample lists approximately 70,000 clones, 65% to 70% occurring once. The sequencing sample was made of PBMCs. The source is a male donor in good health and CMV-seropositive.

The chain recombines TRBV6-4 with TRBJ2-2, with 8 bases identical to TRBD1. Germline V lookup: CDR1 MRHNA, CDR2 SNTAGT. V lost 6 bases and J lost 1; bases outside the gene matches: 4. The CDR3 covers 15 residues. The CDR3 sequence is CASSQTGENTGELFF. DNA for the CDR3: TGTGCCAGCAGCCAGACAGGGGAGAACACCGGGGAGCTGTTTTTT.

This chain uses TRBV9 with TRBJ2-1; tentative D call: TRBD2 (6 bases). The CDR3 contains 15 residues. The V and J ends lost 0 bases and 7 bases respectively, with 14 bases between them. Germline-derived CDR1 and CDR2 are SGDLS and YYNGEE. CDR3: CASSVEVLALNEQFF. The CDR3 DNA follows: TGTGCCAGCAGCGTAGAAGTGCTAGCGCTGAATGAGCAGTTCTTC.

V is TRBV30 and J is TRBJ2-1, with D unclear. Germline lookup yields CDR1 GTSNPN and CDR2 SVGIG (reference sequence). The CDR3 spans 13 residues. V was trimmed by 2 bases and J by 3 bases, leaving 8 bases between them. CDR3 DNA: TGTGCCTGGAGTCTAGGAGACTACAATGAGCAGTTCTTC. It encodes CAWSLGDYNEQFF.

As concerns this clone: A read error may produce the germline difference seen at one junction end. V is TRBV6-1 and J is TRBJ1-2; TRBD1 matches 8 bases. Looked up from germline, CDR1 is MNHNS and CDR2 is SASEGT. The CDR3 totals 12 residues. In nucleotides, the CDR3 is TGTGCCAGCAGTGAAACCCAGGGGGCTATTGACTTC. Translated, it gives CASSETQGAIDF.

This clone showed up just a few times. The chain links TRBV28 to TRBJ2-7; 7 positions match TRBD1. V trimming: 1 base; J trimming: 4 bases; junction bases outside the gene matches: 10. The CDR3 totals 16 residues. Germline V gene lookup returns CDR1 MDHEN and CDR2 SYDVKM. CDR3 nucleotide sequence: TGTGCCAGCAGTTTATCCCTAGGACAGGCTGGTTACGAGCAGTACTTC. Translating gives CASSLSLGQAGYEQYF.

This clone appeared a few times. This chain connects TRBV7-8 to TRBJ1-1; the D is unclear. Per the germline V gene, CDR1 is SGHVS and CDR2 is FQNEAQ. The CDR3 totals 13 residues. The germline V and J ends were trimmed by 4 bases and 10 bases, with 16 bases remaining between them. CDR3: CASSYSRNLGAFF. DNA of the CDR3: TGTGCCAGCAGCTACTCCAGGAACCTGGGAGCTTTCTTT.

The CDR3 DNA is TGTGCCAGCTCACCATCAGGGATTAACTATGGCTACACCTTC. This translates into CASSPSGINYGYTF. The chain couples TRBV18 to TRBJ1-2; TRBD1 might be the D (5 bases). There are 14 residues in the CDR3. V lost 2 bases to trimming and J lost 1 base, with 8 bases between them. Germline V gives CDR1 KGHSH, CDR2 LQKENI.

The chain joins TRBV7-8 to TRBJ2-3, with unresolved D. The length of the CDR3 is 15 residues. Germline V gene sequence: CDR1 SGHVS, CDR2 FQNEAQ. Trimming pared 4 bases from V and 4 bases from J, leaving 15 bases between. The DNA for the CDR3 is TGTGCCAGCAGCTCCGGGTCTAAACCGGCAGATACGCAGTATTTT. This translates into CASSSGSKPADTQYF.

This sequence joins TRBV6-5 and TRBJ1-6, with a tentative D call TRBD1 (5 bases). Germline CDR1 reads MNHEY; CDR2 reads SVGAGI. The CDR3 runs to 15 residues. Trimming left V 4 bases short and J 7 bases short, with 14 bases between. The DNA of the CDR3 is TGTGCCAGCAGTTTCCTCGACAGTGAAAATTCACCCCTCCACTTT. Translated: CASSFLDSENSPLHF.